Reported below is one T cell receptor (beta chain). This clonotype appeared once. The antigen this receptor binds is unknown. Given a much more abundant clone one base away, this may be a read error. The sample is drawn from a study of tumor and adjacent non-tumor tissue in lung cancer (dated by TCRdb to the late 2010s). Broadly, across the study: The cohort included about a dozen adenocarcinoma, 2 squamous cell carcinoma and 1 small cell lung cancer patients. For each patient, one tumor sample and one normal lung sample were taken, giving about 31 paired specimens that underwent TCRbeta CDR3 sequencing. The approximately 15 enrolled patients, of whom some ten were men and 5 were women, were aged about 31 to 76 years and were diagnosed with TNM stage I to III disease. Using bulk TCRbeta repertoires from under 18 lung cancer patients, the study set lung tumor tissue side by side with matched distant non-tumor lung tissue. A total of roughly 130 million productive TCRbeta reads were generated by sequencing, corresponding to an average of roughly 4 million reads per sample.

The CDR3 contains 17 residues, cysteine and phenylalanine counted. Here the CDR3 DNA is all that survives: 51 bases in frame from base 1. CDR1 and CDR2, looked up from the germline V gene, are MDHEN and SYDVKM. RNA was isolated from bulk, unsorted tissue, and RNA quality was assessed with a NanoDrop ND-1000 and an Agilent 2100. For the normal lung samples, distant non-tumor tissue was collected more than 3 cm away from the tumor edge. All donors had newly diagnosed lung cancer, had not received prior chemotherapy, and were admitted for thoracic surgery in China between August and November 2014. Patients with previous radiotherapy or chemotherapy, or with another concurrent cancer, were excluded from the study. Surgical tissue pieces of roughly 1-2.2 cm3 were preserved in RNAlater solution and stored at -80 °C until use. Here is what the overall study found, with its caveats: Tumor tissue showed significantly higher TCR diversity (inverse Simpson) than normal lung tissue, at around 450 vs 150 (P = 0.0075, Mann-Whitney U test). The top 100 clones made up a significantly larger cumulative share of the repertoire in normal lung than in tumor tissue. Only 15 or so patients were included in the cohort, and the need for larger samples and more detailed clinical data was noted by the authors. TCR diversity was significantly higher in younger patients, and higher tumor TCR diversity was associated with shorter overall and disease-free survival. Peripheral blood was not sequenced, so blood TCRbeta repertoires were not examined in the lung cancer patients of the study. Neither the sequencing platform nor unique molecular identifiers are named or mentioned anywhere in the methods.

The library was obtained by multiplex PCR. The run used an Illumina HiSeq 2500. TCRbeta libraries were constructed through three rounds of nested PCR with primers (Table S4) according to protocols modified from ARM-PCR. Before sequencing, PCR products in the 200-500 bp range were cut out of the gel and cleaned up using the QIAquick gel extraction kit. Per the authors' processing: Trimmomatic was used to clean the reads, FLASH was used to merge the reads into complete CDR3 sequences, and MiTCR was used to assign the reads to V(D)J germline segments. VDJtools was used to compute clonal diversity as the inverse Simpson's index. In-frame sequences lacking a premature stop codon were counted as productive reads. TCRdb reanalyzed the raw reads on its own, using fastp at Q25 for trimming and MiXCR for clone calling, and kept in-frame beta chains. All rows with the same CDR3 protein become a single entry with the most common DNA and genes. The V and J calls here are based on TCRdb, not the publication. This sample lists about 98,000 distinct CDR3 sequences; approximately 80% were detected once. The ten most abundant clones make up roughly 33% of the sample.

The sequenced material came from distant non-tumor lung tissue. The clonotype comes from a man aged 60-69 years with small cell lung cancer. The chain employs TRBV28 and TRBJ2-1; TRBD2 lines up with 13 middle nucleotides. Read as DNA, the sequence is TGTTCCAGCAGTACCTCGGGACTAGCGGGGTCGGGAGATGAGCAGTTCTTC. This encodes CSSSTSGLAGSGDEQFF.